This record covers a single T cell receptor beta chain. The target antigen is unknown. The data were obtained in a study of shared clonotypes between healthy human individuals. Study at large: The composition of the donors was a couple of women and a few men aged 18 to 49. Study-wide results and limits: The study found lower generation probabilities in non-shared clonotypes than in those shared by all four donors.

Authors' data handling: Without quality scores, immunoSEQ junctional reads could not be filtered like full-length reads. Produced via immunoSEQ multiplex PCR; TCRdb's table is partial and in-frame only. V, J and clone size are taken as reported in that table, and D and trimming were inferred from the DNA itself. Of 2.5 million or so clones listed, roughly 92% were seen once; the top ten hold about 0.13%. CD45RA-negative memory and CD45RA+ naive subsets were split from the CD4+ cells. The germline gives CDR1 SGHTA, CDR2 FQGNSA. CDR3 length equals 12 residues. The V end was cut by 2 bases, the J end by 5 bases, with 5 bases between.

The chain recombines TRBV7-2 with TRBJ2-3; D remains ambiguous. This clonotype was sampled from a man aged 18 to 35 in good health. Sequencing was done on a sample of naive CD4+ T cells sorted from blood. The subset is: CD45RA+ positively selected. The CDR3 here is CASSLRLDTQYF. CDR3 DNA: TGTGCCAGCAGCTTAAGGTTAGATACGCAGTATTTT. Filled out from reference TRBV7-2 and TRBJ2-3, the complete variable domain reads GAGVSQSPSNKVTEKGKDVELRCDPISGHTALYWYRQSLGQGLEFLIYFQGNSAPDKSGLPSDRFSAERTGGSVSTLTIQRTQQEDSAVYLCASSLRLDTQYFGPGTRLTVL.